A single TCR beta chain is shown here with its context. This clone turned up a few times. Which antigen it targets is not known. No base quality information exists; no much larger clone differs at one position. The data belong to a study of identifying expanded T cells in peripheral blood (dated by TCRdb to between 2019 and 2020). Regarding the complete study: Four technical replicates, made by sequencing separate aliquots from the same pool of genomic DNA, were compared pairwise. What the authors observed across the whole study: The beta-binomial model significantly reduced the number of clones called differentially abundant and the false-positive rate across all healthy-donor time intervals. The authors expected that biological variance in healthy repertoires might rise further over much longer intervals, such as months to years. For all healthy donors, the variance in clone template counts between two-week samples rose significantly as total template count increased. Between technical replicates the binomial model flagged approximately 1.3 differentially abundant clones, whereas over around two weeks the binomial model flagged about 16.4 and over roughly 4 weeks around 19.

No immune events, such as infections, were documented for the healthy donors during the collection period. Healthy-donor blood repertoires served as a training cohort to calibrate time-dependent variance in a beta-binomial model of T-cell clone differential abundance. The training cohort was composed of approximately 10 healthy donors, 3 female and 7 male. An age range of roughly 25 to 70 years, with an average of roughly 45 years, was recorded for the donors. Obtained from a commercial supplier, whole blood was collected from each healthy donor at three time points set about two weeks apart. Genomic DNA was extracted from unsorted whole blood for immunosequencing. TCRbeta CDR3 regions were profiled by bias-controlled multiplex PCR amplification of genomic DNA with the immunoSEQ Assay. For the original study's pipeline: The absolute abundance of each unique TCRbeta CDR3 region was quantified after sequences were collapsed and filtered. Two models were used to test differential abundance: a binomial model (Fisher-equivalent) and a beta-binomial model that adds time-dependent variance fitted from healthy donors. Clones with fewer than 5 combined templates were removed, and a clone was called differentially abundant if the clone's Benjamini-Hochberg FDR was below 0.01. In the beta-binomial model, variance was expressed as a function of the total template count across the two samples, in the form v = (b*log(k)+a)^2. The table comes from immuneACCESS by way of TCRdb, which keeps in-frame sequences with V and J called. Part of the clones is missing from these tables; in studies checked, under half for an unresolved V gene and the rest for unknown reasons. D and trimming were read from the DNA, whereas the V and J calls and clone size are those reported in that table. The sample table shows 60,000 or so clones, and about four fifths are seen once. Together, the top ten hold about 19% of the sample.

CDR1 and CDR2 are read off the germline V gene as SQVTM and ANQGSEA. Including the terminal cysteine and phenylalanine, the CDR3 comprises 10 residues. The only DNA kept is the CDR3, 30 bases in frame from the first base. The germline ends are 9 bases apart after V is trimmed by 6 bases and J by 9 bases. The sequenced sample was blood. The chain employs TRBV29-1 and TRBJ2-1, and TRBD2 may be the D gene, going by 6 matching bases. This receptor was taken from a person aged 18 to 75 in good health. The CDR3 protein sequence reads: CSVGGIEQFF. The base sequence is TGCAGCGTCGGGGGTATTGAGCAGTTCTTC.